A selection of T cell receptor beta chains follows, all from one sample in a study of spatial heterogeneity in lung cancer. MiXCR was run by TCRdb on the 5' RACE reads, yielding one entry per CDR3 protein. This table has 8,000 or so distinct CDR3 sequences, about 7.7% appearing once. The material was lung tumor tissue, obtained at surgery. The receptors originated from a male donor with early-stage non-small cell lung cancer. Each CDR3 is given with its conserved first and last residue. D genes are given only for firm matches.

>TRBJ2-4|TRBV21-1|-
CASSKRNRGSKNIQYF
>TRBJ1-1|TRBV7-2|TRBD1
CASSKNRGGAEAFF
>TRBJ1-2|TRBV10-2|-
CASSESRGDPIGYTF
>TRBJ2-5|TRBV24-1|TRBD1
CATSGQGFQETQYF
>TRBJ2-1|TRBV15|TRBD2
CATSRGGLAGASYNEQFF
>TRBJ1-1|TRBV19|-
CASTGATEAFF
>TRBJ2-4|TRBV6-5|-
CASSRGNWDGNIQYF
>TRBJ2-3|TRBV5-1|TRBD2
CASSPPLAGGMDTQYF
>TRBJ1-6|TRBV27|-
CASSSSSYNSPLHF
>TRBJ1-5|TRBV18|TRBD1
CASSPRTGNQPQHF
>TRBJ2-3|TRBV5-6|TRBD1
CASSLRTGATDTQYF
>TRBJ1-1|TRBV7-2|-
CASSLGRMRNTEAFF
>TRBJ2-2|TRBV7-8|-
CASSFKSAGTGELFF
>TRBJ1-2|TRBV20-1|-
CSARDMVRGYGYTF
>TRBJ2-5|TRBV6-5|TRBD1
CASSVLTGNPTETQYF
>TRBJ1-2|TRBV6-1|-
CASIARENYGYTF
>TRBJ1-6|TRBV4-1|TRBD1
CASSQAGQGARNSPLHF
>TRBJ1-1|TRBV6-2/TRBV6-3|-
CASSYSAGAMNTEAFF
>TRBJ1-1|TRBV29-1|-
CSVRRGGNTEAFF
>TRBJ1-2|TRBV4-1|-
CASSPGQAPAGYTF
>TRBJ2-7|TRBV24-1|-
CATSDVTGREQYF
>TRBJ2-5|TRBV12-3/TRBV12-4|-
CASSLAGAVETQYF
>TRBJ2-1|TRBV5-1|TRBD2
CASSLGSGSTYNEQFF
>TRBJ2-1|TRBV4-3|-
CASSHVSVSYNEQFF
>TRBJ2-4|TRBV6-2/TRBV6-3|-
CASHGIRGSAKNIQYF
>TRBJ2-2|TRBV11-2|-
CASSLGASNTGELFF
>TRBJ2-3|TRBV4-2|-
CASSQSRNGYGTDTQYF
>TRBJ2-3|TRBV30|-
CAWQMGVDTQYF
>TRBJ2-7|TRBV3-1|TRBD2
CASSLRGVSYEQYF
>TRBJ1-1|TRBV12-3/TRBV12-4|-
CASRPENTEAFF
>TRBJ2-1|TRBV19|TRBD2
CASSITAGGYNEQFF
>TRBJ2-1|TRBV6-2/TRBV6-3|TRBD2
CASSYEGLAGNEQFF
>TRBJ2-1|TRBV6-2/TRBV6-3|-
CASSYWDGQKFF
>TRBJ1-5|TRBV12-2|-
CASRRAGHRFFFQPQHF
>TRBJ1-1|TRBV29-1|-
CSASKSLGTEAFF
>TRBJ2-5|TRBV29-1|-
CSVVWRQETQYF
>TRBJ2-3|TRBV7-2|-
CASSPLSLGDTQYF
>TRBJ1-5|TRBV20-1|-
CSASIPGMDSNQPQHF
>TRBJ2-5|TRBV10-3|TRBD2
CAISGGGLEETQYF
>TRBJ2-7|TRBV7-9|TRBD1
CASSPRDRGSYEQYF
>TRBJ2-7|TRBV11-2|-
CASSPPGDEQYF
>TRBJ2-4|TRBV19|-
CASSTRGGASRNIQYF
>TRBJ2-2|TRBV6-6|-
CASSYGGAGGELFF
>TRBJ1-4|TRBV18|TRBD1
CASSGTGTNEKLFF
>TRBJ2-5|TRBV18|TRBD1
CASSPFRDREKETQYF
>TRBJ1-1|TRBV6-1|-
CASSVEIGNTEAFF